This T cell receptor beta chain originates from a study of blood T cells in healthy people across ages. Regarding the study as a whole: Researchers said unsorted PBMCs prevented a conclusive naive versus antigen-experienced comparison.

V was clipped by 10 bases and J by 1 base; unmatched bases: 6. Germline values: CDR1 LGHNT, CDR2 FRNRAP. The CDR3 extends over 14 amino acids. The authors ran a second PCR of roughly 7 to 11 cycles using a sample-barcoded 5' primer and a J-beta primer mix. Researchers report that a template-switch adaptor with 12 random nucleotides tagged each cDNA molecule. TCRdb itself ran the 5' RACE reads through MiXCR, one entry per CDR3 protein. The table lists around 500,000 distinct CDR3 sequences, over 25% of them singletons. This clonotype came up a few times. The antigen is not known. Another study also made use of these data, one on T cells of mothers and their children. Turning to that study: Related mother-child pairs showed slightly, non-significantly higher overlap than unrelated pairs.

The sequence was collected from a boy aged 2 to 9 in good health. Sequenced sample: blood. This chain joins TRBV12-5 and TRBJ2-2; TRBD2 aligns across 7 bases. The CDR3 DNA is TGTGCTAACCGGCGGGAGCTGAACACCGGGGAGCTGTTTTTT. Protein: CANRRELNTGELFF.